Listed below are T cell receptor beta chains from one sample, sequenced in a study of blood T cell repertoires in COVID-19. TCRdb's table, derived via immunoSEQ multiplex PCR, lists solely in-frame clones and lacks some. The table shows fewer than 200,000 clones, with approximately 79% occurring only once. The sequencing sample was made of peripheral blood. The receptors originated from a woman older than 75 with acute or convalescent COVID-19. The conserved cysteine and the conserved F or W are not part of the CDR3 here.

>TRBV28|TRBJ2-7
ASSPMPSSYEQY
>TRBV6-5|TRBJ2-7
ASSYLGQGKYEQY
>TRBV7-3|TRBJ2-3
ASSFSGDFTDTQY
>TRBV5-4|TRBJ2-7
ASSRSLTGSDEQY
>TRBV27|TRBJ1-5
ASSWRGQPQH
>TRBV4-1|TRBJ2-1
ASSQDLAGWSYNEQF
>TRBV28|TRBJ1-5
ASSFFSGGNQPQH
>TRBV7-2|TRBJ1-4
ASSFTGNTEKLF
>TRBV19|TRBJ2-7
ASSPYIAGGPSYEQY
>TRBV9|TRBJ2-2
ASSVLAANTGELF
>TRBV25-1|TRBJ2-1
ASRLASDEQF
>TRBV5-4|TRBJ1-1
ASSAGRNTEAF
>TRBV6-5|TRBJ2-7
ASLRSGTYEQY
>TRBV5-1|TRBJ1-1
ASSQQGPNTEAF
>TRBV20-1|TRBJ2-5
SASLIAGRLSQY
>TRBV28|TRBJ2-1
AAHGLAGGEYNEQF
>TRBV2|TRBJ2-1
ASTYYNEQF
>TRBV5-1|TRBJ1-6
ASSLDGGGNSPLH
>TRBV5-4|TRBJ1-6
ASRDRTADSPLH
>TRBV7-2|TRBJ2-1
ASSPYLGLQHNEQF
>TRBV29-1|TRBJ2-4
SVEVLGGSIQY
>TRBV6-6|TRBJ2-2
ASSRRDRVSLSNTGELF
>TRBV23-1|TRBJ2-4
ASSQEGGGGKNIQY
>TRBV25-1|TRBJ2-2
ATEGLAGGPGELF
>TRBV7-9|TRBJ1-1
ASSPNPGILNTEAF
>TRBV28|TRBJ2-7
ASTLGGKTYEQY
>TRBV3-1/TRBV3-2|TRBJ2-1
ASSQAGVVNEQF
>TRBV9|TRBJ2-1
ASSVATGSYNEQF
>TRBV5-1|TRBJ1-1
ASSPGQGIGTEAF
>TRBV3-1/TRBV3-2|TRBJ2-5
ASSQSGVQETQY